The 14 T cell receptor beta chains given below trace back to one sample, sequenced in a study of response to subunit inactivated influenza vaccine. TCRdb analysed the RT-PCR reads with MiXCR anew, one entry per CDR3 protein. The top ten hold 10% to 15% of the sample, which has a few hundred thousand distinct CDR3 sequences, 9.5% to 12% seen once. The sample was PBMCs from blood, taken roughly 46 days after vaccination. These receptors came from a man in his forties or fifties who received an inactivated influenza vaccine.

This clonotype was seen more than once but under ten times. In DNA, the CDR3 is TGTGCCAGCAGCGTTGGGACTAGCGGGACAGCAGATACGCAGTATTTT. Residues: CASSVGTSGTADTQYF. This chain links TRBV9 with TRBJ2-3, with 13 nucleotides matching TRBD2. The J segment lost 4 bases and the V segment lost 2 bases, leaving 4 bases of the junction unmatched. The CDR3 is 16 residues long. Looked up from germline, CDR1 is SGDLS and CDR2 is YYNGEE.

This clonotype was recorded many times. This rearrangement joins TRBV12-3 or TRBV12-4 to TRBJ2-1; 8 bases fit TRBD2. V trimming: 3 bases; J trimming: 6 bases; junction bases outside the gene matches: 7. The CDR3 is made up of 15 amino acids. CDR3 sequence (DNA): TGTGCCAGCAGTTTCGGGAGGGCCGTAGTCAATGAGCAGTTCTTC. As protein: CASSFGRAVVNEQFF.

This clonotype was counted a few times. This chain links TRBV6-2 or TRBV6-3 with TRBJ2-5; D not certain. V dropped 6 bases and J dropped 3 bases, with 20 bases sitting between them. This CDR3 spans 16 amino acids. CDR1 and CDR2 from the germline V gene are MNHEY and SVGEGT. This CDR3 reads CASSDLGWAEKETQYF. CDR3 in DNA: TGTGCCAGCAGCGACCTAGGCTGGGCGGAGAAAGAGACCCAGTACTTC.

The chain has TRBV4-3 and TRBJ2-2; D ambiguous. This CDR3 contains 17 residues. V lost 0 bases and J 4 bases, leaving 15 bases between the germline ends. CDR1 and CDR2 from the germline V gene are LGHNA and YSLEER. CDR3 in DNA: TGCGCCAGCAGCCAAGATTTTGGACGGCGCGTCACCGGGGAGCTGTTTTTT. Translation gives CASSQDFGRRVTGELFF.

V gene TRBV11-2 combines with J gene TRBJ2-5; the match to TRBD1 covers 9 bases. The CDR3 spans 15 residues. The ends lost 5 bases at V and 5 bases at J; junction bases unmatched: 9. Germline loops: CDR1 SGHAT, CDR2 FQNNGV. The CDR3 sequence is CASSTAQGARETQYF. The CDR3 DNA sequence: TGTGCCAGCAGCACTGCACAGGGGGCGCGGGAGACCCAGTACTTC.

The V call is TRBV24-1, the J call TRBJ2-5; 9 bases align to TRBD1. V was pared by 5 bases and J by 1 base, with 7 bases of the junction left unmatched. Germline V lookup: CDR1 KGHDR, CDR2 SFDVKD. The CDR3 is made up of 16 amino acids. The CDR3 spells CATSAAGQGSQETQYF. CDR3 DNA sequence: TGTGCCACCAGTGCCGCCGGACAGGGGTCCCAAGAGACCCAGTACTTC.

For the CDR3, the DNA is TGTGCCAGCAGCCCGTCCGATTGGGAGACCCAGTACTTC. It encodes CASSPSDWETQYF. The chain is built from TRBV7-9 and TRBJ2-5, with D hard to call. This CDR3 has 13 amino acids. The germline CDR1 and CDR2 sequences are SEHNR and FQNEAQ (reference sequence). Trimming removed 5 bases at V and 5 bases at J, with 12 bases between.

This clonotype has at least ten counts. The chain combines TRBV6-1 with TRBJ2-5; 8 nucleotides align to TRBD2. Trimming at V came to 6 bases and at J to 4 bases, leaving 4 bases not matched to a gene. The CDR3 covers 13 residues. Germline values: CDR1 MNHNS, CDR2 SASEGT. As DNA, the CDR3 is TGTGCCAGCAGCAGGACTAGCAGAGAGACCCAGTACTTC. Translated: CASSRTSRETQYF.

The chain has TRBV2 and TRBJ1-4; D is undetermined. V was cut by 7 bases and J by 7 bases, with 7 bases left in between. The CDR3 sequence is 11 residues long. In germline, CDR1 is SNHLY, CDR2 FYNNEI. The CDR3 sequence: CASIRREKLFF. The DNA of the CDR3 is TGTGCCAGCATCAGGCGTGAAAAACTGTTTTTT. Together with reference TRBV2 and TRBJ1-4, the CDR3 gives the full variable domain: EPEVTQTPSHQVTQMGQEVILRCVPISNHLYFYWYRQILGQKVEFLVSFYNNEISEKSEIFDDQFSVERPDGSNFTLKIRSTKLEDSAMYFCASIRREKLFFGSGTQLSVL.

This clonotype has a single count. This chain uses TRBV12-3 or TRBV12-4 with TRBJ2-3; 10 bases are shared with TRBD2. This CDR3 is built from 15 residues. Trimming removed 4 bases from V and 3 bases from J; junction bases left unmatched: 4. The CDR3 DNA reads as TGTGCCAGCAGTTCCCCTAGCGGGGGTACAGATACGCAGTATTTT. This codes for CASSSPSGGTDTQYF.

The chain carries TRBV3-1 and TRBJ1-5; TRBD1 is a possible D gene (6 bases). The ends were cut back, 0 bases at V and 2 bases at J, with 11 bases in the middle. There are 16 residues in the CDR3. CDR1 and CDR2 from the germline V gene are LGHDT and YNNKEL (reference sequence). The CDR3 loop reads CASSQDSGGRNQPQHF. In nucleotides, the CDR3 is TGTGCCAGCAGCCAAGATTCGGGGGGGCGCAATCAGCCCCAGCATTTT. Using reference TRBV3-1 and TRBJ1-5 for the parts outside the CDR3, the full variable domain is DTAVSQTPKYLVTQMGNDKSIKCEQNLGHDTMYWYKQDSKKFLKIMFSYNNKELIINETVPNRFSPKSPDKAHLNLHINSLELGDSAVYFCASSQDSGGRNQPQHFGDGTRLSIL.

Many counts were recorded for this clonotype. This chain uses TRBV10-3 with TRBJ2-3, with 10 bases identical to TRBD1. The trim removed 8 bases at V and 6 bases at J, leaving 8 bases unmatched. This CDR3 contains 14 residues. Germline CDR1 is ENHRY and CDR2 is SYGVKD. CDR3 loop: CAIQRDRGMDTQYF. In DNA form, the CDR3 reads TGTGCCATCCAGCGGGACAGGGGTATGGATACGCAGTATTTT.

Only a few counts were recorded for this clonotype. This chain links TRBV25-1 with TRBJ2-5; no firm D call. Trimming shortened V by 6 bases and J by 1 base, and 15 bases separated the two germline ends. The CDR3 extends over 15 amino acids. Germline V gene data show CDR1 as MGHDK and CDR2 as SYGVNS. The CDR3 sequence: CASRTDGPPQETQYF. The CDR3 DNA is TGTGCCAGCAGGACGGACGGTCCCCCCCAAGAGACCCAGTACTTC.

A few counts support this clonotype. The rearrangement links TRBV9 to TRBJ2-2; D gene unclear. Germline V gives CDR1 SGDLS, CDR2 YYNGEE. Trimming removed 0 bases at V and 4 bases at J, with 10 bases between. The CDR3 contains 15 residues. This CDR3 reads CASSVVSSATGELFF. The CDR3 DNA sequence: TGTGCCAGCAGCGTAGTGTCCTCGGCCACCGGGGAGCTGTTTTTT.